The 18 T cell receptor beta chains reported below all come from one sample, sequenced in a study of tumor-infiltrating lymphocytes in primary liver carcinoma. A constant-region primer primed TCR beta cDNA synthesis from 400 to 550 ng of total RNA. ARM-PCR, slightly modified, supplied the TCR beta libraries through three nested multiplex PCR rounds. TRBV1-TRBV30 forward primers paired with a C-beta reverse primer were used in the first two PCR rounds, which ran roughly 9 cycles each. MiXCR, run by TCRdb on the multiplex PCR reads, gives a single entry per CDR3 protein. The sample lists 90,000 to 100,000 distinct CDR3 sequences; approximately 71% were seen once. Co-extracting RNA and DNA was done with 20-30 mg of unsorted bulk tissue as input. Sequenced sample: liver tumor tissue from sampling region 5. Subset noted: tumor region T5, tumor centre. Receptors were obtained from a woman in her fifties or sixties with primary liver carcinoma and hepatitis B virus infection.

Regarding this clonotype: The junction shows a germline mismatch at one end, possibly a read error. This sequence joins TRBV7-8 and TRBJ2-3; TRBD2 aligns across 7 bases. This CDR3 region has 14 residues. In germline, CDR1 is SGHVS, CDR2 FQNEAQ. The CDR3 protein is CASTPVTSTDTQYF. The CDR3 nucleotides read TGTGCCAGCACCCCGGTGACTAGCACGGATACACAGTATTTT.

This clonotype is medium-sized. The V gene is TRBV12-3 or TRBV12-4, the J gene TRBJ1-1, with 10 bases lining up with TRBD1. This CDR3 comprises 13 residues. Unmatched junction bases numbered 4, after V lost 1 base and J lost 11 bases. CDR3 nucleotides: TGTGCCAGCAGTTTAGGACAGGGGGCGATGGCTTTCTTT. Its translation: CASSLGQGAMAFF.

About this clonotype itself: This sequence may be a read error, since a much larger clone differs from it by one base. The rearrangement links TRBV5-1 to TRBJ2-1; 15 nucleotides match TRBD2. CDR1 SGHRS and CDR2 YFSETQ come from the germline V gene. The CDR3 has 16 residues. The CDR3 coding sequence is TGCGCCAGCAGCAAGGGACTAGCGGGAGGAAACAATGGGCAGTTCTTC. Its protein product is CASSKGLAGGNNGQFF.

For this clonotype: A read error is possible here, since a much larger clone lies one base away. The V and J genes are TRBV14 and TRBJ2-5; the D is unclear. The CDR3 totals 16 residues. Germline V gives CDR1 SGHDN, CDR2 FVKESK. The CDR3 coding sequence is TGTGCCAGCAGCCAACTTAGGTTAGGCTTTGGAGAGACCCAGTGCTTC. Amino acids: CASSQLRLGFGETQCF.

This chain joins TRBV30 and TRBJ2-3; 8 bases fit TRBD1. This CDR3 is 13 amino acids long. V shed 1 base, J shed 10 bases, and the junction held 7 bases outside the gene matches. Looked up from germline, CDR1 is GTSNPN and CDR2 is SVGIG (reference sequence). Written as DNA, the CDR3 is TGTGCCTGGAGTGCCAGGGGGCCAGACGCGCAGTATTTT. Its protein is CAWSARGPDAQYF.

In DNA, the CDR3 is TGTGCCAGCAGCCCCGCGGGGGCAGGTAATCAGCCCCAGCATTTT. Amino acids: CASSPAGAGNQPQHF. This chain joins TRBV7-9 and TRBJ1-5, with D possibly TRBD1 on 6 matching bases. CDR1 and CDR2 (germline): SEHNR, FQNEAQ (reference sequence). Trimming cost V 5 bases and J 4 bases, with 15 bases left between them. This CDR3 is built from 15 residues.

In this sample, this clonotype turned up many times. This rearrangement joins TRBV6-6 to TRBJ1-5; TRBD1 aligns across 7 bases. The CDR3 sequence is 14 residues long. With 2 bases clipped from V and 5 bases from J, the junction kept 3 bases outside the gene matches. Germline CDR1 reads MNHNY; CDR2 reads SVGAGI (reference sequence). CDR3 sequence reads: CASSYDRADQPQHF. The DNA for the CDR3 is TGTGCCAGCAGTTACGACAGGGCGGATCAGCCCCAGCATTTT.

The gene calls are TRBV11-3 and TRBJ2-3; D unclear. Germline values: CDR1 SGHNT, CDR2 YENEEA. This CDR3 has 15 residues. CDR3 amino acids: CLSSSVPGGTDTQYF. The CDR3 coding sequence is TGTCTCAGCAGCTCAGTGCCAGGAGGCACAGATACGCAGTATTTT.

This clonotype was seen once. The V and J genes are TRBV20-1 and TRBJ1-5, with D unresolved. This CDR3 spans 13 amino acids. The V and J ends lost 1 base and 0 bases respectively, with 4 bases between them. Germline V gene data show CDR1 as DFQATT and CDR2 as SNEGSKA (reference sequence). CDR3 loop: CSARGHSNQPQHF. The CDR3 coding sequence is TGCAGTGCTAGAGGGCATAGCAATCAGCCCCAGCATTTT.

Concerning this clonotype itself: The CDR3 end shows no conserved phenylalanine or tryptophan, and so a read error is likely. No DNA is shown, since the ends of the CDR3 on it are uncertain; the CDR3 is the one TCRdb lists. The rearrangement uses TRBV10-3 and TRBJ1-1. The CDR3 comprises 14 residues, both ends counted. Per the germline V gene, CDR1 is ENHRY and CDR2 is SYGVKD. This CDR3 is CAIRSADRYTEASL.

This clonotype has only one observation. J is TRBJ2-3 and V is TRBV11-2; D is undetermined. The CDR3 runs 13 residues. The V and J ends lost 3 bases and 4 bases respectively, with 8 bases between them. CDR1 SGHAT and CDR2 FQNNGV come from the germline V gene. As DNA, the CDR3 is TGTGCCAGCAGCTTCCCCGGGTCAGATACGCAGTATTTT. Translating gives CASSFPGSDTQYF.

On this clonotype itself: Given the absence of the conserved phenylalanine or tryptophan at the CDR3 end, a read error is likely. V usage is TRBV28 and J usage is TRBJ2-7; D uncertain. The CDR3 extends over 18 amino acids. Germline V gene lookup returns CDR1 MDHEN and CDR2 SYDVKM. CDR3 sequence: CASNLSQVGWGRSYEQYI. The CDR3, as DNA: TGTGCCAGCAATTTATCTCAAGTCGGATGGGGTAGAAGTTACGAGCAGTACATC.

A remark on this clonotype: Because it lacks the conserved phenylalanine or tryptophan at the end, this CDR3 is likely a read error. The chain is built from TRBV6-5 and TRBJ2-3, with TRBD1 identical over 12 bases. The CDR3 length is 15 residues. CDR1 and CDR2 (germline): MNHEY, SVGAGI. The CDR3 DNA reads as TGTGCCAACAGTTTTGGGACAGGGGGCGCAGATACGCAGTATTAT. It yields the protein CANSFGTGGADTQYY.

In the case of this clonotype: One junction end does not reproduce the germline sequence, and a read error may be involved. The V gene is TRBV7-8, the J gene TRBJ2-7, with D perhaps TRBD2 (5 bases). Germline loops: CDR1 SGHVS, CDR2 FQNEAQ. The CDR3 spans 14 residues. The CDR3 bases are TGTGCCAGCAGCTTAGCAAGGCGGGCCTACAAGCAATACTTC. Its protein is CASSLARRAYKQYF.

This clonotype was found many times. The chain couples TRBV28 to TRBJ2-1; TRBD1 aligns across 7 bases. The CDR3 totals 16 residues. With V trimmed by 5 bases and J by 3 bases, 10 bases remained unmatched. Germline values: CDR1 MDHEN, CDR2 SYDVKM. This chain's CDR3 is CASSPAGTANYNEQFF. CDR3 DNA: TGTGCCAGCAGTCCCGCCGGGACAGCCAACTACAATGAGCAGTTCTTC.

As to this clonotype: This clone may be a read error of a much larger clone one base away. The chain has TRBV2 and TRBJ2-3; D possibly corresponds to TRBD2 (6 bases). The CDR3 has 14 residues. Germline-derived CDR1 and CDR2 are SNHLY and FYNNEI. The CDR3 sequence: CVSPRASGTDTQYF. The CDR3 DNA reads TGTGTCAGCCCGAGGGCTAGCGGCACAGATACGCAGTATTTT. The variable domain in full, completed from reference TRBV2 and TRBJ2-3, reads EPEVTQTPSHQVTQMGQEVILRCVPISNHLYFYWYRQILGQKVEFLVSFYNNEISEKSEIFDDQFSVERPDGSNFTLKIRSTKLEDSAMYFCVSPRASGTDTQYFGPGTRLTVL.

V is TRBV4-2 and J is TRBJ2-3; the match to TRBD2 covers 7 bases. J was trimmed by 5 bases and V by 8 bases; bases with no gene match: 19. The CDR3 consists of 17 residues. Germline V gene lookup returns CDR1 LGHNA and CDR2 YNFKEQ. In nucleotides, the CDR3 is TGTGCCAGCTTAGGGCTCAGAGTAACGGGAGGAAAAGATACGCAGTATTTT. Its translation: CASLGLRVTGGKDTQYF.

As concerns this clonotype: A read error may produce the germline difference seen at one junction end. The CDR3 reads CANSLRTGQFEQYF. As DNA, the CDR3 is TGTGCCAACAGCTTAAGGACGGGACAGTTCGAGCAATACTTC. The J gene is TRBJ2-7, the V gene TRBV11-2, with 7 positions matching TRBD1. From germline, CDR1 is SGHAT and CDR2 FQNNGV. The CDR3 is 14 residues long.